This T cell receptor beta chain was sequenced for a study of pediatric ulcerative colitis. Each sample received Survey-level depth of up to 500,000 reads. TCRdb's copy holds only in-frame clones and misses some; the assay was immunoSEQ multiplex PCR. Of some 35,000 clones in the sample, around 80% were seen once. One to two pinch biopsies were taken from the rectum during colonoscopy. Before the diagnostic colonoscopy, ulcerative colitis patients were free of immunosuppressive medication. This sequence was found in a boy aged 5-17 years with mild ulcerative colitis. The sample was gut tissue.

The CDR3 is CSEQSEGRGYTF. The CDR3 DNA follows: TGCAGCGAGCAGAGCGAGGGAAGAGGCTACACCTTC. The gene calls are TRBV29-1 and TRBJ1-2, with unresolved D. Trimming took off 7 bases at V and 8 bases at J, with 17 bases between the two ends. The CDR3 consists of 12 residues. Germline V gives CDR1 SQVTM, CDR2 ANQGSEA. The full variable domain, rest sourced from reference TRBV29-1 and TRBJ1-2, is SAVISQKPSRDICQRGTSLTIQCQVDSQVTMMFWYRQQPGQSLTLIATANQGSEATYESGFVIDKFPISRPNLTFSTLTVSNMSPEDSSIYLCSEQSEGRGYTFGSGTRLTVV.